The next 9 T cell receptor beta chains were all read from a single sample in a study of blood T cell repertoires in COVID-19. Clones were sequenced by immunoSEQ multiplex PCR, and TCRdb holds only the in-frame ones, with some missing. The profile shows some 700,000 clones, 75% to 90% of them singletons. Input material: peripheral blood. These TCRs come from a woman under 30 with acute or convalescent COVID-19.

The chain carries TRBV30 and TRBJ2-7; TRBD2 agrees at 10 bases. Germline CDR1 is GTSNPN and CDR2 is SVGIG (reference sequence). This CDR3 comprises 14 residues. Trimming cost V 1 base and J 2 bases; bases outside gene matches: 2. The CDR3 reads CAWSGTSGPYEQYF. DNA of the CDR3: TGTGCCTGGAGTGGGACTAGCGGCCCCTACGAGCAGTACTTC.

The chain carries TRBV10-3 and TRBJ1-2; 11 positions match TRBD1. Trimming at V came to 8 bases and at J to 3 bases, leaving 17 bases not matched to a gene. Germline CDR1 reads ENHRY; CDR2 reads SYGVKD. The CDR3 consists of 18 residues. CDR3 DNA sequence: TGTGCCATCCACTCCGGGTTTCCGGGACAGGGGGGAGACTATGGCTACACCTTC. As protein: CAIHSGFPGQGGDYGYTF.

The chain couples TRBV25-1 to TRBJ1-5, with 8 bases that match TRBD1. V trimming: 3 bases; J trimming: 6 bases; junction bases outside the gene matches: 4. CDR1 and CDR2 from the germline V gene are MGHDK and SYGVNS. The CDR3 spans 14 residues. CDR3 bases: TGTGCCAGCAGTGAGCAGGGGGCGGGTCAGCCCCAGCATTTT. Residues: CASSEQGAGQPQHF.

This clone was observed once. This rearrangement joins TRBV27 to TRBJ2-3; no firm D call. Germline loops: CDR1 MNHEY, CDR2 SMNVEV (reference sequence). Deletions cut 2 bases from V and 1 base from J, with 7 bases between. The CDR3 length is 14 residues. CDR3 DNA: TGTGCCAGCAGTTTACAGCGACGCACAGATACGCAGTATTTT. Its protein product is CASSLQRRTDTQYF.

V gene TRBV29-1 combines with J gene TRBJ2-1, with 10 bases lining up with TRBD2. CDR1 is SQVTM and CDR2 is ANQGSEA in the germline V gene. This CDR3 contains 13 residues. With V trimmed by 7 bases and J by 14 bases, 14 bases remained unmatched. The CDR3 here is CSEARLSGGAEFF. The CDR3 region has the DNA TGCAGCGAGGCTCGCCTGAGCGGGGGGGCCGAGTTCTTC.

The J gene is TRBJ2-1, the V gene TRBV19, with D perhaps TRBD1 (6 bases). The V gene lost 10 bases and the J gene lost 0 bases, with 13 bases spanning the gap. Germline CDR1 and CDR2: LNHDA and SQIVND (reference sequence). CDR3 length: 14 amino acids. The CDR3 here is CATIQGPSYNEQFF. Written as DNA, the CDR3 is TGTGCCACCATACAGGGACCCTCCTACAATGAGCAGTTCTTC.

The chain links TRBV5-1 to TRBJ2-5; the D gene is possibly TRBD2 (6 bases). Deletions cut 4 bases from V and 5 bases from J, with 6 bases between. Germline V gene sequence: CDR1 SGHRS, CDR2 YFSETQ. The CDR3 length is 11 residues. The CDR3 loop is CASSGGETQYF. CDR3 bases: TGCGCCAGCAGCGGGGGGGAGACCCAGTACTTC.

The chain employs TRBV24-1 and TRBJ1-2; 9 bases map to TRBD1. The CDR3 totals 15 residues. Germline V gene lookup returns CDR1 KGHDR and CDR2 SFDVKD. V gave up 3 bases and J gave up 8 bases; unmatched junction bases: 9. CDR3 amino acids: CATSDPGQGTGGYTF. CDR3 DNA sequence: TGTGCCACCAGTGATCCCGGACAGGGGACGGGAGGCTACACCTTC.

CDR3 loop: CASSVANHNSPLHF. CDR3 coding DNA: TGTGCCAGCAGCGTAGCAAATCATAATTCACCCCTCCACTTT. This chain joins TRBV9 and TRBJ1-6, with unresolved D. The CDR3 contains 14 residues. Trimming shortened V by 0 bases and J by 5 bases, and 6 bases separated the two germline ends. Per germline, CDR1 SGDLS and CDR2 YYNGEE.